The 10 T cell receptor beta chains in this list originate from one sample, sequenced in a study of shared clonotypes between healthy human individuals. This table comes from immunoSEQ multiplex PCR, and its TCRdb copy is limited to in-frame clones, with some not included. The sample includes 450,000 to 550,000 clones, approximately 85% of them seen just once. Sequencing used PBMCs. The receptors shown here come from a woman in her 40s in good health. Some clones in this sample may be carry-over from other donors' samples.

The chain couples TRBV29-1 to TRBJ2-7; perhaps TRBD2 as D (5 bases). This CDR3 comprises 14 residues. Germline V gene lookup returns CDR1 SQVTM and CDR2 ANQGSEA. V dropped 3 bases and J dropped 2 bases, with 14 bases sitting between them. The CDR3, as DNA: TGCAGCGTTGAGTCACCGGGGTCCCCCTACGAGCAGTACTTC. This encodes CSVESPGSPYEQYF.

The chain couples TRBV5-1 to TRBJ2-2, with D unclear. The V gene's germline CDR1 is SGHRS and CDR2 YFSETQ. Trimming left V 4 bases short and J 0 bases short, with 10 bases between. The CDR3 covers 15 residues. CDR3 protein: CASSPRVPNTGELFF. CDR3 in DNA: TGCGCCAGCAGCCCCCGTGTCCCGAACACCGGGGAGCTGTTTTTT.

The V call is TRBV6-1, the J call TRBJ2-1, with TRBD2 matching 8 bases. CDR3 length: 14 residues. CDR1 is MNHNS, CDR2 SASEGT, per germline. The V and J ends lost 2 bases and 8 bases, in that order; junction bases with no gene match: 5. The CDR3 DNA follows: TGTGCCAGCAGTGAACCGGGACTAGGGGATGAGCAGTTCTTC. As protein: CASSEPGLGDEQFF.

The chain recombines TRBV20-1 with TRBJ2-3; D not resolved. This CDR3 contains 11 residues. The germline V gene encodes CDR1 DFQATT and CDR2 SNEGSKA (reference sequence). Trimming pared 6 bases from V and 2 bases from J, leaving 6 bases between. CDR3 nucleotide sequence: TGCAGTGCGCGCCACACAGATACGCAGTATTTT. Translated: CSARHTDTQYF.

The rearrangement joins TRBV28 to TRBJ2-1; possibly TRBD2 for D (6 bases). This CDR3 has 14 amino acids. Germline lookup yields CDR1 MDHEN and CDR2 SYDVKM. Trimming pared 8 bases from V and 3 bases from J, leaving 14 bases between. The CDR3, as DNA: TGTGCCAGCCTTCGTGGGGGGAACTACAATGAGCAGTTCTTC. Encoded protein: CASLRGGNYNEQFF.

The V call is TRBV25-1, the J call TRBJ2-3, with D perhaps TRBD1 (7 bases). This CDR3 spans 16 amino acids. The V gene lost 1 base and the J gene lost 5 bases, with 16 bases spanning the gap. Germline V gene data show CDR1 as MGHDK and CDR2 as SYGVNS. In DNA form, the CDR3 reads TGTGCCAGCAGTGAATCGGCAGGGGGAGGTTTAGATACGCAGTATTTT. It translates to CASSESAGGGLDTQYF.

Regarding this clone: Different DNA sequences within this sample yield the same CDR3. The chain has TRBV19 and TRBJ1-1; D ambiguous. The CDR3 covers 13 residues. CDR1 is LNHDA and CDR2 is SQIVND in the germline V gene (reference sequence). Trimming pared 4 bases from V and 5 bases from J, leaving 11 bases between. The CDR3: CASSTALRTEAFF. CDR3 in DNA: TGTGCCAGTAGTACCGCCTTGAGGACTGAAGCTTTCTTT.

The rearrangement joins TRBV7-9 to TRBJ2-2; 7 nucleotides agree with TRBD2. The length of the CDR3 is 16 residues. V was clipped by 8 bases and J by 7 bases; unmatched bases: 16. CDR1 and CDR2 (germline): SEHNR, FQNEAQ (reference sequence). The CDR3 here is CASFISGSGMVGELFF. CDR3 bases: TGTGCCAGCTTCATCTCAGGGAGCGGGATGGTCGGGGAGCTGTTTTTT.

This clone has more than one count but fewer than ten. The CDR3 DNA is TGTGCCAGCAGCTTAGCCCCGGGACCCCATATTCAACCCGGGGAGCTGTTTTTT. It encodes CASSLAPGPHIQPGELFF. The chain couples TRBV7-2 to TRBJ2-2, with D perhaps being TRBD1 or TRBD2 (5 bases each). Germline CDR1 and CDR2: SGHTA and FQGNSA. With 0 bases removed from V and 6 bases from J, the gap between germline ends came to 20 bases. The CDR3 totals 18 residues.

The rearrangement links TRBV29-1 to TRBJ2-5, with 9 positions matching TRBD1. In germline, CDR1 is SQVTM, CDR2 ANQGSEA. The CDR3 runs 16 residues. Trimming cost V 0 bases and J 3 bases; bases outside gene matches: 8. Here the CDR3 reads CSVEDPRTGEKETQYF. The CDR3 nucleotides are TGCAGCGTTGAAGACCCCCGGACAGGGGAGAAAGAGACCCAGTACTTC.